This TCR beta chain was observed in a study of T cells in tuberculosis. Study-level information: Sequenced TCRs come from CD1B-GMM tetramer-binding T cells. IGRA-negative adolescents, IGRA-positive adolescents with latent tuberculosis and adults with active tuberculosis formed this South African cohort. Samples predate treatment or fall within its first 7 days.

General observations from the study: Cases with active tuberculosis were adults, while controls were adolescents.

This table comes from immunoSEQ multiplex PCR, and its TCRdb copy is limited to in-frame clones, with some not included. The sample contains tens of thousands of clones, roughly 87% of which appear only once. The V and J ends lost 0 bases and 8 bases respectively, with 20 bases between them. CDR1 and CDR2 (germline): LGHNA, YSLEER. The CDR3 is 17 residues long. Time point noted: new active TB diagnosis, blood taken before or within 7 days of starting treatment. A word on this clone: Antigen unknown.

This TCR was recovered from an adult with tuberculosis. Sequencing was performed on PBMCs, taken at tuberculosis diagnosis. V usage is TRBV4-3 and J usage is TRBJ2-1; D is possibly TRBD2 (7 bases). The CDR3 nucleotides read TGCGCCAGCAGCCAAGAACCGGGGGGAGTGGGGGCCGATGAGCAGTTCTTC. Translating it yields CASSQEPGGVGADEQFF.